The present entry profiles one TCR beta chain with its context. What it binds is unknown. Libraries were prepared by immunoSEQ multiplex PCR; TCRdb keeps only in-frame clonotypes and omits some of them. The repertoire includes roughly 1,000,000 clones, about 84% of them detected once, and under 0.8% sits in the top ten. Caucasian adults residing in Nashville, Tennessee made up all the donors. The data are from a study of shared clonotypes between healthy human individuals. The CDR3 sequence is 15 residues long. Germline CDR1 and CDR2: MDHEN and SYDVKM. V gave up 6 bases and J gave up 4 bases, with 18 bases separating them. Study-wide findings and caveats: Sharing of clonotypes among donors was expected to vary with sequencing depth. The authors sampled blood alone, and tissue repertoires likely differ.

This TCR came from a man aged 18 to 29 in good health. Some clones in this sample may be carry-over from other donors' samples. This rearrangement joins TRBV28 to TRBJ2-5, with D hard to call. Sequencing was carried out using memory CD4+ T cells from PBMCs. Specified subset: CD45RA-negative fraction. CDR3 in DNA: TGTGCCAGCAGCCAACTCGGGCCAGCCGTAGAGACCCAGTACTTC. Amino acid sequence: CASSQLGPAVETQYF.